The following is a T cell receptor (beta chain) sequence with its context. Negative isolation yielded CD8+ and CD4+ T cells; FACS enriched TEMRA cells. Trimming stripped 6 bases from V and 7 bases from J, with 15 bases between. Germline V gene sequence: CDR1 SGHTA, CDR2 FQGTGA. The CDR3 loop spans 13 amino acids. This sample was taken from a study of CD8 T cells in Susac syndrome. Random hexamers were used to reverse transcribe an amount of about 0.45 to 1 ug RNA. The TCR beta CDR3 was amplified by immunoSEQ multiplex PCR across 54 Vbeta, 13 Jbeta. TCRdb called the immunoSEQ multiplex PCR reads again in MiXCR, with one record for every CDR3 protein. This sample has 120,000 to 150,000 distinct CDR3 sequences; roughly 95% occur once, and the top ten carry 0.095% to 0.14%.

The source material was CD4+ T cells from PBMCs. The source is a human donor with multiple sclerosis. This chain links TRBV7-3 with TRBJ1-1, with D perhaps matching TRBD1 (5 bases). This CDR3 reads CASSGVWGSEAFF. The CDR3 coding sequence is TGTGCCAGCAGTGGTGTATGGGGCAGTGAAGCTTTCTTT.